The rows below give T cell receptor beta chains drawn from one sample of a study of blood T cell repertoires in COVID-19. Clones were sequenced by immunoSEQ multiplex PCR, and TCRdb holds only the in-frame ones, with some missing. The data show approximately 120,000 clones, about 88% seen once. Sequencing was done on a sample of peripheral blood. These receptor sequences come from a woman over 75 with acute or convalescent COVID-19. Both conserved end residues are part of each CDR3. A D gene is named only where the DNA matches it firmly. A row's size may be missing; if present it is once, few, many or a size class.

j_gene: TRBJ1-1
abundance: NA
d_gene: NA
v_gene: TRBV18
CDR3aa: CASSPIMGQNTEAFF
CDR3nt: TGTGCCAGCTCACCAATTATGGGACAGAACACTGAAGCTTTCTTT

j_gene: TRBJ1-1
abundance: once
d_gene: NA
v_gene: TRBV7-8
CDR3aa: CASRGENTEAFF
CDR3nt: TGTGCCAGCAGAGGAGAGAACACTGAAGCTTTCTTT

j_gene: TRBJ2-1
abundance: NA
d_gene: TRBD2
v_gene: TRBV27
CDR3aa: CASSSLAGVRRGEQFF
CDR3nt: TGTGCCAGCAGTTCCCTAGCGGGAGTAAGACGGGGTGAGCAGTTCTTC

j_gene: TRBJ1-3
abundance: NA
d_gene: NA
v_gene: TRBV10-3
CDR3aa: CAIFSLRITNTIYF
CDR3nt: TGTGCCATCTTTAGTCTAAGAATTACGAACACCATATATTTT

j_gene: TRBJ1-1
abundance: NA
d_gene: NA
v_gene: TRBV24-1
CDR3aa: CATKASRNTEAFF
CDR3nt: TGTGCCACCAAAGCCTCGAGGAACACTGAAGCTTTCTTT

j_gene: TRBJ2-1
abundance: NA
d_gene: NA
v_gene: TRBV21-1
CDR3aa: CASSNGLAGSCGGTGEQFF
CDR3nt: TGTGCCAGCAGCAACGGACTAGCGGGATCGTGCGGGGGTACTGGTGAGCAGTTCTTC

j_gene: TRBJ2-4
abundance: NA
d_gene: NA
v_gene: TRBV2
CDR3aa: CASSEAYSPYF
CDR3nt: TGTGCCAGCAGTGAAGCCTATTCTCCGTACTTC

j_gene: TRBJ2-7
abundance: NA
d_gene: TRBD2
v_gene: TRBV7-2
CDR3aa: CASSPGLAGVEQYF
CDR3nt: TGTGCCAGCAGCCCGGGACTAGCGGGGGTAGAGCAGTACTTC

j_gene: TRBJ1-5
abundance: NA
d_gene: NA
v_gene: TRBV19
CDR3aa: CASTTTGVGSNQPQHF
CDR3nt: TGTGCCAGTACCACCACGGGGGTAGGGAGCAATCAGCCCCAGCATTTT

j_gene: TRBJ2-7
abundance: NA
d_gene: NA
v_gene: TRBV7-9
CDR3aa: CASSPWGDEQYF
CDR3nt: TGTGCCAGCAGCCCCTGGGGAGACGAGCAGTACTTC

j_gene: TRBJ2-3
abundance: NA
d_gene: TRBD2
v_gene: TRBV9
CDR3aa: CASSPGWRGATDTQYF
CDR3nt: TGTGCCAGCAGTCCCGGGTGGCGGGGGGCAACAGATACGCAGTATTTT

j_gene: TRBJ2-2
abundance: NA
d_gene: NA
v_gene: TRBV3-1/TRBV3-2
CDR3aa: CASSPSWGGHGELFF
CDR3nt: TGTGCCAGCAGCCCCTCATGGGGAGGCCACGGGGAGCTGTTTTTT

j_gene: TRBJ2-7
abundance: NA
d_gene: NA
v_gene: TRBV28
CDR3aa: CASSYQSYEQYF
CDR3nt: TGTGCCAGCAGTTATCAGTCCTACGAGCAGTACTTC

j_gene: TRBJ1-2
abundance: NA
d_gene: NA
v_gene: TRBV24-1
CDR3aa: CATSVAGEYGYTF
CDR3nt: TGTGCCACCAGTGTAGCAGGGGAATATGGCTACACCTTC

j_gene: TRBJ1-5
abundance: NA
d_gene: NA
v_gene: TRBV6-5
CDR3aa: CASRISDQPQHF
CDR3nt: TGTGCCAGCAGGATCTCGGATCAGCCCCAGCATTTT

j_gene: TRBJ1-1
abundance: NA
d_gene: NA
v_gene: TRBV7-6
CDR3aa: CASSPRQLGYTEAFF
CDR3nt: TGTGCCAGCAGCCCGCGACAGCTTGGTTACACTGAAGCTTTCTTT

j_gene: TRBJ2-7
abundance: NA
d_gene: TRBD2
v_gene: TRBV25-1
CDR3aa: CASRSGGGEQYF
CDR3nt: TGTGCCAGCAGGAGCGGGGGGGGCGAGCAGTACTTC